The sequence of this T cell receptor beta chain was determined in a study of cytomegalovirus exposure and HLA in healthy donors. This clone appeared a few times. The germline CDR1 and CDR2 sequences are SGHRS and YFSETQ. The CDR3 sequence is 15 residues long. V lost 2 bases, J lost 7 bases, and 9 bases stayed unmatched. Sequencing was performed with immunoSEQ multiplex PCR; in TCRdb, only in-frame clones are kept and a portion is missing. Altogether about 140,000 clones are present, roughly 81% being singletons, with the ten largest covering 1.4% to 1.5%. The specimen was PBMCs. V gene TRBV5-1 combines with J gene TRBJ2-7; TRBD2 matches at 10 bases. The sequence derives from a young woman in good health and CMV-seronegative. For the CDR3, the DNA is TGCGCCAGCAGCTTTGCTCTAGCGGGGGCTGGTGAGCAGTACTTC. Translated: CASSFALAGAGEQYF.